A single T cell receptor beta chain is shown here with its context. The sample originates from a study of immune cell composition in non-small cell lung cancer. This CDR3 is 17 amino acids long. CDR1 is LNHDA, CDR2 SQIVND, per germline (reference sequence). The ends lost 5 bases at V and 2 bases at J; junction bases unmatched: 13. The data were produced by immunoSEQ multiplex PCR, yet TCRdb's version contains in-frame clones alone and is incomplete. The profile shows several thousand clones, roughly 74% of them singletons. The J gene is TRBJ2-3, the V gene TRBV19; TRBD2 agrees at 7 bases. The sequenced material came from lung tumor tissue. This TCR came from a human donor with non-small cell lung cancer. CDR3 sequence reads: CASSPFRASGNTDTQYF. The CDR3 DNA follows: TGTGCCAGTAGTCCGTTTCGGGCTAGCGGAAACACAGATACGCAGTATTTT.